The 14 T cell receptor beta chains presented below share a single source sample, sequenced in a study of control samples from healthy donors and cancer patients. Data came from immunoSEQ multiplex PCR; TCRdb stores just in-frame clones and leaves some out. The repertoire holds 130,000 to 150,000 clones, with just under 95% as singletons. The source material was PBMCs. Receptors were obtained from a man between 60 and 75 years old with colorectal cancer.

The CDR3 sequence: CASSVEGLTYEQYF. In nucleotides, the CDR3 is TGTGCCAGCAGCGTAGAAGGACTCACCTACGAGCAGTACTTC. The chain joins TRBV9 to TRBJ2-7, with D perhaps TRBD2 (5 bases). This CDR3 has 14 residues. Germline CDR1 is SGDLS and CDR2 is YYNGEE. The V and J ends lost 0 bases and 2 bases respectively, with 9 bases between them.

V gene TRBV18 combines with J gene TRBJ1-1, with TRBD1 as a possible D gene (5 bases). The ends were cut back, 3 bases at V and 1 base at J, with 15 bases in the middle. Germline V CDR1 and CDR2: KGHSH, LQKENI. The CDR3 totals 16 residues. The CDR3: CASSPRDLPSNTEAFF. The CDR3 bases are TGTGCCAGCTCACCCAGGGACTTGCCATCGAACACTGAAGCTTTCTTT.

V usage is TRBV7-9 and J usage is TRBJ1-4; a weak D match, TRBD1 (5 bases). CDR3 length: 13 amino acids. Trimming stripped 5 bases from V and 7 bases from J, with 11 bases between. Germline assignment: CDR1 SEHNR and CDR2 FQNEAQ (reference sequence). The DNA for the CDR3 is TGTGCCAGCAGCCGACAGACGGTTGAAAAACTGTTTTTT. It codes for CASSRQTVEKLFF.

The chain joins TRBV4-3 to TRBJ2-2; 9 nucleotides agree with TRBD2. V shed 4 bases, J shed 5 bases, and the junction held 8 bases outside the gene matches. Germline-derived CDR1 and CDR2 are LGHNA and YSLEER. CDR3 length: 16 amino acids. CDR3 sequence reads: CASSLGTSLRTGELFF. The CDR3 nucleotides read TGCGCCAGCAGCCTGGGGACTAGCTTGCGGACCGGGGAGCTGTTTTTT.

The rearrangement links TRBV7-9 to TRBJ1-3; D is unresolved. The CDR3 loop spans 13 amino acids. V gave up 2 bases and J gave up 0 bases, with 2 bases separating them. Germline V gives CDR1 SEHNR, CDR2 FQNEAQ (reference sequence). The CDR3 DNA sequence: TGTGCCAGCAGCTTACTCTCTGGAAACACCATATATTTT. As protein: CASSLLSGNTIYF.

The chain has TRBV5-1 and TRBJ1-1, with 8 bases fitting TRBD1. The CDR3 runs to 15 residues. In germline, CDR1 is SGHRS, CDR2 YFSETQ. V trimming: 4 bases; J trimming: 4 bases; junction bases outside the gene matches: 9. CDR3 sequence (DNA): TGCGCCAGCAGCAAAGGACAGGGCGGCGGCACTGAAGCTTTCTTT. Encoded protein: CASSKGQGGGTEAFF.

The chain carries TRBV6-6 and TRBJ1-2; 7 bases line up with TRBD1. J lost 7 bases, V lost 5 bases, and 25 bases had no gene match. Germline CDR1 and CDR2: MNHNY and SVGAGI (reference sequence). The length of the CDR3 is 19 residues. Here the CDR3 reads CASSPSGGGPRQGFGGYTF. In DNA, the CDR3 is TGTGCCAGCAGTCCTTCAGGTGGAGGGCCCCGACAGGGATTCGGTGGCTACACCTTC.

The rearrangement uses TRBV7-9 and TRBJ1-2; D ambiguous. Germline V gene data show CDR1 as SEHNR and CDR2 as FQNEAQ (reference sequence). The CDR3 contains 16 residues. V gave up 1 base and J gave up 4 bases, with 16 bases separating them. CDR3 coding DNA: TGTGCCAGCAGCTTAGGTCGGGAGATCGGTCTCTATGGCTACACCTTC. This sequence encodes CASSLGREIGLYGYTF.

CDR3 residues: CASSSPGGVGDEQFF. The CDR3 DNA follows: TGTGCCAGCAGTTCTCCCGGGGGGGTGGGAGATGAGCAGTTCTTC. The chain employs TRBV28 and TRBJ2-1; 8 positions agree with TRBD2. From germline, CDR1 is MDHEN and CDR2 SYDVKM. J gave up 8 bases and V 4 bases, and 10 bases lay outside the gene matches. This CDR3 spans 15 amino acids.

Only a few counts were recorded for this clone. The chain has TRBV6-2 or TRBV6-3 and TRBJ2-5; 8 positions agree with TRBD1. The germline CDR1 and CDR2 sequences are MNHEY and SVGEGT. V lost 0 bases and J lost 1; bases outside the gene matches: 7. This CDR3 is 17 amino acids long. CDR3 nucleotides: TGTGCCAGCAGTTACTCGAGTCAGGGGGCCTTCCAAGAGACCCAGTACTTC. Translated, it gives CASSYSSQGAFQETQYF.

The genes are TRBV5-1 and TRBJ1-1, with D unclear. The CDR3 is 13 amino acids. CDR1 SGHRS and CDR2 YFSETQ come from the germline V gene. V was trimmed by 4 bases and J by 2 bases, leaving 9 bases between them. The CDR3 sequence: CASSPDGNTEAFF. CDR3 bases: TGCGCCAGCAGCCCGGACGGAAACACTGAAGCTTTCTTT.

This chain uses TRBV6-5 with TRBJ1-4; 8 bases line up with TRBD1. Trimming at V came to 6 bases and at J to 7 bases, leaving 10 bases not matched to a gene. CDR1 and CDR2 from the germline V gene are MNHEY and SVGAGI. The CDR3 has 15 residues. CDR3 residues: CASRRKTGVGEKLFF. CDR3 nucleotides: TGTGCCAGCAGACGCAAGACAGGGGTGGGTGAAAAACTGTTTTTT.

V and J are TRBV4-3 and TRBJ2-3; D is perhaps TRBD2 (6 bases). This CDR3 spans 14 amino acids. V gave up 4 bases and J gave up 4 bases, with 12 bases separating them. Germline lookup yields CDR1 LGHNA and CDR2 YSLEER. Here the CDR3 DNA reads TGCGCCAGCAGCCGAAAGGAGGGTGCAGATACGCAGTATTTT. This translates into CASSRKEGADTQYF.

The chain links TRBV18 to TRBJ1-1, with D unresolved. CDR1 and CDR2 (germline): KGHSH, LQKENI. The CDR3 runs 16 residues. V shed 3 bases and J shed 1 base, with 15 bases lying between them. The CDR3 protein is CASSPPLRGENTEAFF. The CDR3 DNA sequence: TGTGCCAGCTCACCTCCCTTACGGGGAGAGAACACTGAAGCTTTCTTT. The full variable domain, its missing parts supplied by reference TRBV18 and TRBJ1-1, is NAGVMQNPRHLVRRRGQEARLRCSPMKGHSHVYWYRQLPEEGLKFMVYLQKENIIDESGMPKERFSAEFPKEGPSILRIQQVVRGDSAAYFCASSPPLRGENTEAFFGQGTRLTVV.